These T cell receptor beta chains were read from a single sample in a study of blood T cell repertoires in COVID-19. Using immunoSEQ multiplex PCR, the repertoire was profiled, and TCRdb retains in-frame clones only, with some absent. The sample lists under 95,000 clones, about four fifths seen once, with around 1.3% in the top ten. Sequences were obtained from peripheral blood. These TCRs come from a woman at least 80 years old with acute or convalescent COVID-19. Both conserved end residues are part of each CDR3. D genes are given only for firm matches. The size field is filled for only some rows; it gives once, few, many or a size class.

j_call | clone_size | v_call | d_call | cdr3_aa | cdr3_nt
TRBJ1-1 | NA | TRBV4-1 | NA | CASSQILAWRGGNTEAFF | TGCGCCAGCAGCCAAATCCTCGCGTGGCGTGGCGGGAACACTGAAGCTTTCTTT
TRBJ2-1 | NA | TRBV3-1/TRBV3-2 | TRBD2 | CASSPHSLAGGYNEQFF | TGTGCCAGCAGCCCCCATTCCTTAGCGGGGGGTTACAATGAGCAGTTCTTC
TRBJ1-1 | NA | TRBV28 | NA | CASRETEAFF | TGTGCCAGCAGGGAGACTGAAGCTTTCTTT
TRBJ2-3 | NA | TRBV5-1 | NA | CASSSGGGNTQYF | TGCGCCAGCAGCTCGGGGGGCGGGAATACGCAGTATTTT
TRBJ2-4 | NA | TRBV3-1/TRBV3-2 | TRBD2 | CASSQEWTSMAKNIQYF | TGTGCCAGCAGCCAAGAGTGGACTAGCATGGCCAAAAACATTCAGTACTTC
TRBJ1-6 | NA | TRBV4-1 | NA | CASSQEAGSYNSPLHF | TGCGCCAGCAGCCAAGAAGCGGGCTCCTATAATTCACCCCTCCACTTT
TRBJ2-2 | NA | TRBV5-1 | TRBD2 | CASSPSGGTGELFF | TGCGCCAGCAGCCCTAGCGGGGGGACCGGGGAGCTGTTTTTT
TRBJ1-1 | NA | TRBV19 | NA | CASSRALNTEAFF | TGTGCCAGTTCGCGCGCCCTGAACACTGAAGCTTTCTTT
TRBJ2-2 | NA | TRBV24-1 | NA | CATGGNGELFF | TGTGCCACCGGAGGGAACGGGGAGCTGTTTTTT
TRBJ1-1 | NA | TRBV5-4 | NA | CASSLGTGAEAFF | TGTGCCAGCAGCTTAGGGACGGGAGCTGAAGCTTTCTTT
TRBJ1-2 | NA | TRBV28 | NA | CASRPGQPGGYTF | TGTGCCAGCAGACCAGGTCAACCCGGAGGCTACACCTTC
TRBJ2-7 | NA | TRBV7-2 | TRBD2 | CASSLTSGIFDEQYF | TGTGCCAGCAGTCTCACTAGCGGGATATTCGACGAGCAGTACTTC
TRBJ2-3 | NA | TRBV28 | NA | CASNQWGDSSTDTQYF | TGTGCCAGCAACCAATGGGGGGACAGTTCCACAGATACGCAGTATTTT
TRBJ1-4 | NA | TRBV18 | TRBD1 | CASSPGRTGWNEKLFF | TGTGCCAGCTCACCGGGAAGGACAGGGTGGAATGAAAAACTGTTTTTT
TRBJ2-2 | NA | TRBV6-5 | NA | CASIRTTGELFF | TGTGCCAGCATACGGACTACCGGGGAGCTGTTTTTT
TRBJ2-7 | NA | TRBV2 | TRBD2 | CASSEGREGLEQYF | TGTGCCAGCAGTGAAGGGCGGGAGGGCCTCGAGCAGTACTTC
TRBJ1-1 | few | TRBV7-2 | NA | CASSSTTGISAFF | TGTGCCAGCAGCTCAACGACAGGAATTTCGGCTTTCTTT
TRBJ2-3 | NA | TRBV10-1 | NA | CASSRSTDTQYF | TGCGCCAGCAGCAGATCCACAGATACGCAGTATTTT
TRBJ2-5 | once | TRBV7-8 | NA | CASSTPLPKMEETQYF | TGTGCCAGCAGCACGCCCCTTCCAAAAATGGAGGAGACCCAGTACTTC
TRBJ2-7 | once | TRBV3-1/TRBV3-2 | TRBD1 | CASSQGDRVVSEQYF | TGTGCCAGCAGCCAAGGGGACAGGGTAGTGAGCGAGCAGTACTTC
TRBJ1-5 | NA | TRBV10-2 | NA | CASSDNGQPQHF | TGCGCCAGCAGTGACAACGGTCAGCCCCAGCATTTT
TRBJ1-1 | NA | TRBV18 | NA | CASSPAPLGGTANTEAFF | TGTGCCAGCTCACCAGCGCCCTTGGGGGGGACGGCGAACACTGAAGCTTTCTTT
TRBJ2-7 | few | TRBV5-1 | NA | CASNEDGNTYEQYF | TGCGCCAGCAACGAAGACGGGAACACCTACGAGCAGTACTTC
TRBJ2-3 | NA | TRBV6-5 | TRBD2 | CASSYSQAGGTDTQYF | TGTGCCAGCAGTTACTCACAAGCGGGGGGCACAGATACGCAGTATTTT
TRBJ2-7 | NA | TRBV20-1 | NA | CSASSSVSYEQYF | TGCAGTGCTAGTTCTAGCGTCTCCTACGAGCAGTACTTC
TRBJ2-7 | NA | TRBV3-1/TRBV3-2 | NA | CASSQGPNQYF | TGTGCCAGCAGCCAAGGGCCCAATCAGTACTTC